Sequencing of this T cell receptor beta chain was carried out in a study of blood T cell repertoires in COVID-19. Across the whole study: Samples came from the United States, Italy and Spain, spanning acute and convalescent COVID-19.

Per the original methods: Amplification from reference gene primers served as the basis for estimated nucleated cell counts. Data came from immunoSEQ multiplex PCR; TCRdb stores just in-frame clones and leaves some out. From that table come the V and J calls and clone size; the DNA was used to work out D and trimming. The sample yields 28,000 or so clones, 88% seen once. The CDR3 has 14 amino acids. V dropped 4 bases and J dropped 3 bases, with 13 bases sitting between them. Germline V CDR1 and CDR2: SGHRS, YFSETQ. This clone has a handful of counts. The sequence was collected from a man in his 60s with COVID-19, enrolled during active disease. Material: peripheral blood. The chain recombines TRBV5-1 with TRBJ1-1; a possible D gene is TRBD1 (6 bases). CDR3 bases: TGCGCCAGCAGCCCCGGACAGAGTTACACTGAAGCTTTCTTT. Its translation is CASSPGQSYTEAFF.